This TCR beta chain came from a study of molecular identifiers for immune sequencing clone quantification. TCRdb redid the calling of the PCR reads with MiXCR, one entry per CDR3 protein. This table holds roughly 90,000 distinct CDR3 sequences, 25% found once. Concerning this clonotype itself: At one end, the junction sequence differs from germline, possibly due to a read error.

Germline CDR1 reads LNHNV; CDR2 reads YYDKDF (reference sequence). The CDR3 consists of 13 residues. The sequencing sample was made of naive CD8+ T cells from blood, with Jurkat cell RNA spiked in. Subset meaning: FACS-sorted CD8+CD4-CCR7+CD45RA+ naive T cells. The clonotype originates from a human donor in good health. Some libraries in this study had Jurkat cell RNA spiked in. This rearrangement joins TRBV15 to TRBJ2-5; D ambiguous. The chain's CDR3 is CATGRQREETQYF. The CDR3 nucleotides read TGTGCCACCGGCAGGCAAAGGGAAGAGACCCAGTACTTC.